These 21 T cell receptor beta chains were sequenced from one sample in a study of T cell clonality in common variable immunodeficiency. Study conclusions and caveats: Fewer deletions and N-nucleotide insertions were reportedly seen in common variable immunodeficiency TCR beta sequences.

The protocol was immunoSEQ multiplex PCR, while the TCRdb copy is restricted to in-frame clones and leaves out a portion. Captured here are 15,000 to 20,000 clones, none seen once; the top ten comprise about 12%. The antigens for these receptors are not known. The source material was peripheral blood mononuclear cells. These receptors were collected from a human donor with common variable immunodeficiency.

The part of the CDR3 DNA that was read is TGTGCCAGCAGTGAAGCGAGGTTGGTCGGGGGC. The encoded protein is CASSEARLVGG. In full, the CDR3 reads CASSEARLVGGYTF. The chain carries TRBV6-1 and TRBJ1-2; D gene uncertain. The DNA ends 3 residues before the CDR3 does, and the rest of the CDR3 is filled in from the germline J gene. The CDR3 length is 14 residues. Germline loops: CDR1 MNHNS, CDR2 SASEGT.

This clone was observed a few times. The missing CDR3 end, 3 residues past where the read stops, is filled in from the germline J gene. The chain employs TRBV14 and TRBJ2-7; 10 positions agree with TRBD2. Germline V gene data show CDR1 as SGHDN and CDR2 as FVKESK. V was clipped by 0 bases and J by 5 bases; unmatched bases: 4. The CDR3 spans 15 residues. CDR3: CASSQDWSGRDEQYF. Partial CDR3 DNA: TGTGCCAGCAGCCAAGATTGGAGCGGGAGGGACGAG.

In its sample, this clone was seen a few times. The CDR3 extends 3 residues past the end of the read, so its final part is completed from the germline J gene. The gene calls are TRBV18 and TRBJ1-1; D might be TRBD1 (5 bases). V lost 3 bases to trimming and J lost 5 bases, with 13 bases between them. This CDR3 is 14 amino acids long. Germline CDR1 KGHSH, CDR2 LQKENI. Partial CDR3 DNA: TGTGCCAGCTCACCGCCCAGCAGGGAGACTGAA. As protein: CASSPPSRETE. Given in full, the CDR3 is CASSPPSRETEAFF.

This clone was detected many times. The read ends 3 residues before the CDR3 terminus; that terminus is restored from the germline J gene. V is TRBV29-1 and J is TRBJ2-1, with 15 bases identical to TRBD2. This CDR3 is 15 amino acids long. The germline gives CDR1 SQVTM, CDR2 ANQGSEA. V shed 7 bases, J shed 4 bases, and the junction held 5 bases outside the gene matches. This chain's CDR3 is CSAGTSGGKYNEQFF. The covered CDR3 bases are TGCAGCGCTGGGACTAGCGGGGGGAAATACAATGAG.

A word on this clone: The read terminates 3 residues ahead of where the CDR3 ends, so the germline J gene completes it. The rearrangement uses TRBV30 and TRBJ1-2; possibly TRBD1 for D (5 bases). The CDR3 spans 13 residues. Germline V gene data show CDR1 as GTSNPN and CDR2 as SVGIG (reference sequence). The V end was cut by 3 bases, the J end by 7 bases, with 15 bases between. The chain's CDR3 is CAWSVWGDSGYTF. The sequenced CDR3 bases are TGTGCCTGGAGCGTGTGGGGGGACTCTGGC.

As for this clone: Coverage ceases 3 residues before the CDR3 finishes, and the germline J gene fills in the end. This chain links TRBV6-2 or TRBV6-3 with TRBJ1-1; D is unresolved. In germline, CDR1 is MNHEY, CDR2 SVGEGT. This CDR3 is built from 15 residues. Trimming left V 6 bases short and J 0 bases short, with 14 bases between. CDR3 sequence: CASRVLQILNTEAFF. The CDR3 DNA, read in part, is TGTGCCAGCAGAGTCCTTCAGATATTGAACACTGAA.

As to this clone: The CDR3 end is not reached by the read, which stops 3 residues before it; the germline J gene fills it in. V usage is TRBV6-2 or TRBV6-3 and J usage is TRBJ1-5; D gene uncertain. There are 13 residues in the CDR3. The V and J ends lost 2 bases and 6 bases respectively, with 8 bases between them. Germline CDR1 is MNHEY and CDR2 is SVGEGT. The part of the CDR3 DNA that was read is TGTGCCAGCAGTTACGGTACGCGTCAGCCC. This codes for CASSYGTRQP. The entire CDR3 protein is CASSYGTRQPQHF.

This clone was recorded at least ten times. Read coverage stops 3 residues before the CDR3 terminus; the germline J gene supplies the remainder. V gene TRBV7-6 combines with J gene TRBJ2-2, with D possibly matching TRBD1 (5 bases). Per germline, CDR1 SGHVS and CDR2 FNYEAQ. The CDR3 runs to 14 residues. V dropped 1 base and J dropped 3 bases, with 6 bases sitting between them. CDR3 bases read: TGTGCCAGCAGCTTAGAGGGGCACACCGGGGAG. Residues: CASSLEGHTGE. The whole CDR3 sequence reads CASSLEGHTGELFF.

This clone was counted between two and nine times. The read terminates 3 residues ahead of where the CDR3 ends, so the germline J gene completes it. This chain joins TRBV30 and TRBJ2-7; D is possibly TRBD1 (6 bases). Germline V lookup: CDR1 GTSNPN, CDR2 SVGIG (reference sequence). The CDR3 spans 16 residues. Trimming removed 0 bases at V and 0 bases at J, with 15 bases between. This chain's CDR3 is CAWSVPTGLSSYEQYF. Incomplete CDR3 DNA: TGTGCCTGGAGTGTACCCACAGGGCTAAGCTCCTACGAG.

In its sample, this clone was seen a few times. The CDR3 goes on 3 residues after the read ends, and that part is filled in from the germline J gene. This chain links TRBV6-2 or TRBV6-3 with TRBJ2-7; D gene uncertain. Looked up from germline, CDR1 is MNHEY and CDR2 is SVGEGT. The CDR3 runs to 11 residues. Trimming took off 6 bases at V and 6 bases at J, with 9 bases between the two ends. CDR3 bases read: TGTGCCAGCAGCCCCCGGTTCGAG. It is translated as CASSPRFE. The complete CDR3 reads CASSPRFEQYF.

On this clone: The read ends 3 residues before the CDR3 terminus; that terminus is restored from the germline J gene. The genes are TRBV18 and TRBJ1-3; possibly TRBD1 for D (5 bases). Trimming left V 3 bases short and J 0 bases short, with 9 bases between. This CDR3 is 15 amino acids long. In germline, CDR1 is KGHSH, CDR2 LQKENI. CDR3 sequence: CASSPQGYSGNTIYF. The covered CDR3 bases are TGTGCCAGCTCACCGCAGGGATACTCTGGAAACACC.

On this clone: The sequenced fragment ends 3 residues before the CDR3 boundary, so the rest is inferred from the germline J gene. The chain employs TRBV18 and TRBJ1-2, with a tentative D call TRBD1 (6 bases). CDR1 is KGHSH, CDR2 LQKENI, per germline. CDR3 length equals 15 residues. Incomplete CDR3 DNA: TGTGCCAGCTCACCACAGAGCACAGGGATTCACGGC. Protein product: CASSPQSTGIHG. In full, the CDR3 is CASSPQSTGIHGYTF. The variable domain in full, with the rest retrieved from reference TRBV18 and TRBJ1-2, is NAGVMQNPRHLVRRRGQEARLRCSPMKGHSHVYWYRQLPEEGLKFMVYLQKENIIDESGMPKERFSAEFPKEGPSILRIQQVVRGDSAAYFCASSPQSTGIHGYTFGSGTRLTVV.

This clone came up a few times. This CDR3 reads CASSLNRGPSDTQYF. The sequenced part of the CDR3 DNA is TGTGCCAGCAGCTTAAACAGGGGGCCCTCAGATACG. V is TRBV7-8 and J is TRBJ2-3; 9 bases match TRBD1. Read coverage stops 3 residues before the CDR3 terminus; the germline J gene supplies the remainder. Germline V CDR1 and CDR2: SGHVS, FQNEAQ. The trim removed 2 bases at V and 4 bases at J, leaving 4 bases unmatched. The CDR3 contains 15 residues.

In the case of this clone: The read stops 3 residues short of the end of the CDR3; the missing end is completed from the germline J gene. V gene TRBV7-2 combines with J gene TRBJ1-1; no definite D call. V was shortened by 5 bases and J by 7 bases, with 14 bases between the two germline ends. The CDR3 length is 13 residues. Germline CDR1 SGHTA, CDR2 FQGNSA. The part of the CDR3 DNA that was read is TGTGCCAGCAGCCCCCCTCCCCAGTATGAA. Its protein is CASSPPPQYE. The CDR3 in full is CASSPPPQYEAFF.

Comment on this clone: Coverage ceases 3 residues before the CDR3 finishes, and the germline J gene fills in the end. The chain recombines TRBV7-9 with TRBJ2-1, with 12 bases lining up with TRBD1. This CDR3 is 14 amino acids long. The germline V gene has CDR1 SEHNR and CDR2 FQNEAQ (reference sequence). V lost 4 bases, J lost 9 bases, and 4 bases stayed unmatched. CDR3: CASSWGTGGGEQFF. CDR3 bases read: TGTGCCAGCAGCTGGGGGACAGGGGGCGGTGAG.

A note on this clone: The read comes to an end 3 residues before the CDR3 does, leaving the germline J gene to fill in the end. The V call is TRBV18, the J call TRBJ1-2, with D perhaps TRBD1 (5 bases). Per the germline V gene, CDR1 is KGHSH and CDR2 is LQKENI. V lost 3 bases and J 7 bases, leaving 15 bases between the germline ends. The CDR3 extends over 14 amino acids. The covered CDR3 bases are TGTGCCAGCTCACCCCAGTTCAGGGATGTTGGC. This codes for CASSPQFRDVG. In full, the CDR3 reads CASSPQFRDVGYTF.

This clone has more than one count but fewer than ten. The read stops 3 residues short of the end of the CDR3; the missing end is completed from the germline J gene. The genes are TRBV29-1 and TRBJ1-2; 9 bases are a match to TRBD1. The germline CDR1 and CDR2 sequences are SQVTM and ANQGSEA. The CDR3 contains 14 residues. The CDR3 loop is CSVEKVQGARGYTF. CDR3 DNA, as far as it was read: TGCAGCGTTGAAAAGGTACAGGGGGCGCGCGGC.

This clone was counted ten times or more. The sequenced CDR3 bases are TGTGCCAGCTCACCGACAGACAGGGGGCGGACTACCTACAATGAG. Translated, it gives CASSPTDRGRTTYNE. The complete CDR3 sequence is CASSPTDRGRTTYNEQFF. V and J are TRBV18 and TRBJ2-1; 10 positions match TRBD1. Read sequence stops 3 residues before the CDR3 end, and the germline J gene provides the missing end. Germline CDR1 KGHSH, CDR2 LQKENI. The CDR3 is 18 amino acids. J lost 2 bases, V lost 3 bases, and 10 bases had no gene match.

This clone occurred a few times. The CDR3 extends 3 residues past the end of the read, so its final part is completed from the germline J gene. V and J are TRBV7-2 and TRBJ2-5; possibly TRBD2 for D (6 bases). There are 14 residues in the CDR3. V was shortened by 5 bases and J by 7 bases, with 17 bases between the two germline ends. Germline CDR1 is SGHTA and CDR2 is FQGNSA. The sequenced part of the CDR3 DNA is TGTGCCAGCAGCATCGGGACTCCAGTTGGGACC. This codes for CASSIGTPVGT. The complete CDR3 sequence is CASSIGTPVGTQYF. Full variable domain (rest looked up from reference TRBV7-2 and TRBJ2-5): GAGVSQSPSNKVTEKGKDVELRCDPISGHTALYWYRQSLGQGLEFLIYFQGNSAPDKSGLPSDRFSAERTGGSVSTLTIQRTQQEDSAVYLCASSIGTPVGTQYFGPGTRLLVL.

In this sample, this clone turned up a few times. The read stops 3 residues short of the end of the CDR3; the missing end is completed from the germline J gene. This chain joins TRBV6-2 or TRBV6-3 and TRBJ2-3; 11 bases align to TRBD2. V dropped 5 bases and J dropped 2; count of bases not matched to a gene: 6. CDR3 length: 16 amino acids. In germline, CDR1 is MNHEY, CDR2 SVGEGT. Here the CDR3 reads CASSDLAGGLTDTQYF. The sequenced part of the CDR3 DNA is TGTGCCAGCAGTGACTTAGCGGGAGGGCTCACAGATACG.

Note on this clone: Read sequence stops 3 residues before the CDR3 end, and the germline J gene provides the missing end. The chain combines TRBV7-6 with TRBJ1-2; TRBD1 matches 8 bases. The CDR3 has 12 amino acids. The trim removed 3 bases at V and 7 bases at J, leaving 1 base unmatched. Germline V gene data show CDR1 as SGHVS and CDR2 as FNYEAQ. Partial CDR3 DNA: TGTGCCAGCAGCTTGGACAGGGTTGGC. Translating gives CASSLDRVG. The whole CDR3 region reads CASSLDRVGYTF. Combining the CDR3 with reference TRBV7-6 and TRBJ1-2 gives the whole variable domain GAGVSQSPRYKVTKRGQDVALRCDPISGHVSLYWYRQALGQGPEFLTYFNYEAQQDKSGLPNDRFSAERPEGSISTLTIQRTEQRDSAMYRCASSLDRVGYTFGSGTRLTVV.